These 30 T cell receptor beta chains were sequenced from one sample in a study of blood T cell repertoires in COVID-19. TCRdb's table, derived via immunoSEQ multiplex PCR, lists solely in-frame clones and lacks some. The sample has a few hundred thousand clones, 80% to 90% seen once. Input material: peripheral blood. The receptors shown here come from a man aged 60 to 75 with acute or convalescent COVID-19.

This sequence joins TRBV2 and TRBJ2-7; 9 nucleotides align to TRBD2. CDR3 length: 14 residues. The ends lost 3 bases at V and 5 bases at J; junction bases unmatched: 5. The germline CDR1 and CDR2 sequences are SNHLY and FYNNEI. Here the CDR3 reads CASSEGLAGNEQYF. DNA of the CDR3: TGTGCCAGCAGTGAGGGCCTAGCGGGAAACGAGCAGTACTTC.

The chain carries TRBV6-2 or TRBV6-3 and TRBJ2-1; TRBD1 agrees at 7 bases. CDR1 and CDR2 (germline): MNHEY, SVGEGT. The CDR3 spans 15 residues. V lost 8 bases to trimming and J lost 7 bases; unmatched junction nucleotides: 14. CDR3 in DNA: TGTGCCAGCGGCCGCTGGACAGGTTATGAGAATGAGCAGTTCTTC. Protein product: CASGRWTGYENEQFF.

The chain uses TRBV5-5 and TRBJ2-5; TRBD1 matches at 8 bases. V trimming: 3 bases; J trimming: 1 base; junction bases outside the gene matches: 8. The germline CDR1 and CDR2 sequences are SGHKS and YYEKEE (reference sequence). The CDR3 has 16 residues. The CDR3 loop reads CASSSETGVAQETQYF. In DNA form, the CDR3 reads TGTGCCAGCAGCTCAGAGACAGGGGTTGCCCAAGAGACCCAGTACTTC.

This rearrangement joins TRBV14 to TRBJ1-6; D is perhaps TRBD1 (5 bases). The CDR3 runs to 13 residues. V shed 6 bases and J shed 7 bases, with 10 bases lying between them. Germline assignment: CDR1 SGHDN and CDR2 FVKESK. CDR3 residues: CASRGQGNSPLHF. CDR3 coding DNA: TGTGCCAGCAGGGGGCAAGGGAATTCACCCCTCCACTTT.

The chain is built from TRBV23-1 and TRBJ1-3, with 7 bases identical to TRBD1. TRBV23-1 is flagged as an ORF with uncertain function. The CDR3 is made up of 15 amino acids. Trimming took 2 bases from V and 2 from J; bases not matched to a gene: 3. CDR3 DNA sequence: TGCGCCAGCAGTCAACATGACAGGGCTGGAAACACCATATATTTT. Amino acids: CASSQHDRAGNTIYF.

This chain joins TRBV6-5 and TRBJ2-7, with TRBD2 matching over 7 bases. Per germline, CDR1 MNHEY and CDR2 SVGAGI. CDR3 length equals 13 residues. Trimming took 8 bases from V and 3 from J; bases not matched to a gene: 7. The CDR3 DNA reads TGTGCCAGCGCCCTAGCGGATGACTACGAGCAGTACTTC. This sequence encodes CASALADDYEQYF.

V gene TRBV5-6 combines with J gene TRBJ2-7; TRBD2 agrees at 10 bases. Germline assignment: CDR1 SGHDT and CDR2 YYEEEE. CDR3 length: 19 amino acids. The V segment lost 4 bases and the J segment 6 bases; nucleotides outside the gene matches: 22. The CDR3 protein is CASSTAVAERLAGVVEQYF. Written as DNA, the CDR3 is TGTGCCAGCAGCACGGCCGTTGCAGAAAGGCTAGCGGGAGTAGTCGAGCAGTACTTC.

The rearrangement joins TRBV28 to TRBJ1-1; D is undetermined. This CDR3 region has 12 residues. CDR1 and CDR2 from the germline V gene are MDHEN and SYDVKM. Trimming shortened V by 2 bases and J by 7 bases, and 8 bases separated the two germline ends. CDR3 residues: CASSLGTVEAFF. DNA of the CDR3: TGTGCCAGCAGTTTAGGAACAGTTGAAGCTTTCTTT.

The gene calls are TRBV5-4 and TRBJ2-5; 9 positions agree with TRBD2. Trimming cost V 4 bases and J 5 bases; bases outside gene matches: 6. The CDR3 totals 14 residues. In germline, CDR1 is SGHNT, CDR2 YYREEE (reference sequence). This CDR3 reads CASSISGGEETQYF. DNA for the CDR3: TGTGCCAGCAGCATTAGCGGGGGAGAGGAGACCCAGTACTTC. Using reference TRBV5-4 and TRBJ2-5 for the parts outside the CDR3, the full variable domain is ETGVTQSPTHLIKTRGQQVTLRCSSQSGHNTVSWYQQALGQGPQFIFQYYREEENGRGNFPPRFSGLQFPNYSSELNVNALELDDSALYLCASSISGGEETQYFGPGTRLLVL.

V and J are TRBV9 and TRBJ1-3; TRBD1 matches 10 bases. V was pared by 3 bases and J by 10 bases, with 7 bases of the junction left unmatched. Per germline, CDR1 SGDLS and CDR2 YYNGEE. The CDR3 covers 14 residues. The CDR3 sequence is CASSGGGQGNTIYF. CDR3 bases: TGTGCCAGCAGCGGTGGGGGACAGGGGAATACCATATATTTT.

The chain has TRBV7-2 and TRBJ2-5, with D perhaps matching TRBD1 (6 bases). CDR1 is SGHTA, CDR2 FQGNSA, per germline. CDR3 size: 14 residues. Between the trimmed V and J ends, which lost 5 bases and 2 bases, there was a span of 12 bases. The DNA for the CDR3 is TGTGCCAGCAGCCAGCAGGGGATACAAGAGACCCAGTACTTC. This translates into CASSQQGIQETQYF.

The V gene is TRBV6-5, the J gene TRBJ1-1; no definite D call. The V end was cut by 5 bases, the J end by 4 bases, with 14 bases between. Germline assignment: CDR1 MNHEY and CDR2 SVGAGI. The CDR3 length is 14 residues. CDR3 DNA: TGTGCCAGCAGTCCTGGCGGAGGAGGCACTGAAGCTTTCTTT. Its translation is CASSPGGGGTEAFF.

In this sample, this clone turned up a few times. The DNA of the CDR3 is TGTGCCAGCTCACCGGCAGGGTACAATAGCAATCAGCCCCAGCATTTT. Translating gives CASSPAGYNSNQPQHF. The chain is built from TRBV18 and TRBJ1-5; the D gene is possibly TRBD1 (5 bases). In germline, CDR1 is KGHSH, CDR2 LQKENI. This CDR3 contains 16 residues. Trimming pared 3 bases from V and 0 bases from J, leaving 12 bases between.

This chain joins TRBV18 and TRBJ1-1; TRBD1 agrees at 7 bases. This CDR3 has 15 residues. V shed 4 bases and J 4 bases; nucleotides not matched to a gene: 9. Per germline, CDR1 KGHSH and CDR2 LQKENI. CDR3: CASSQPGAGGTEAFF. Written as DNA, the CDR3 is TGTGCCAGCTCACAACCGGGGGCAGGGGGCACTGAAGCTTTCTTT.

This clone was picked up one time. This chain links TRBV4-2 with TRBJ2-1; 9 bases line up with TRBD1. The CDR3 covers 15 residues. The junction had 7 bases not matched to a gene; V was cut back by 4 bases and J by 6 bases. In germline, CDR1 is LGHNA, CDR2 YNFKEQ. CDR3 sequence: CASSPGTGSVNEQFF. CDR3 bases: TGTGCCAGCAGCCCGGGGACAGGGTCGGTCAATGAGCAGTTCTTC.

The chain couples TRBV7-6 to TRBJ1-4; 12 bases match TRBD1. CDR3 length: 17 residues. CDR1 is SGHVS, CDR2 FNYEAQ, per germline. The trim removed 5 bases at V and 8 bases at J, leaving 12 bases unmatched. This CDR3 is CASSPPGGTGGWEKLFF. Here the CDR3 DNA reads TGTGCCAGCAGCCCCCCTGGGGGGACAGGGGGCTGGGAAAAACTGTTTTTT.

The chain links TRBV9 to TRBJ2-3, with 7 bases identical to TRBD1. CDR1 is SGDLS, CDR2 YYNGEE, per germline. The junction had 8 bases not matched to a gene; V was cut back by 4 bases and J by 0 bases. The CDR3 is made up of 16 amino acids. The CDR3 nucleotides read TGTGCCAGCAGCCCGGGACAGTCGTTTAGCACAGATACGCAGTATTTT. Its translation is CASSPGQSFSTDTQYF.

This chain connects TRBV5-1 to TRBJ1-1; possibly TRBD1 for D (6 bases). The V end was cut by 2 bases, the J end by 4 bases, with 15 bases between. Germline V gives CDR1 SGHRS, CDR2 YFSETQ. The CDR3 has 15 residues. The CDR3 region is CASSFGGRVGTEAFF. The CDR3 DNA reads as TGCGCCAGCAGCTTCGGGGGGCGAGTTGGCACTGAAGCTTTCTTT.

Comments on this clone: At one end the junction does not follow the germline gene, possibly because of a read error. The V gene is TRBV11-2, the J gene TRBJ2-7; 12 bases map to TRBD2. The CDR3 loop spans 15 amino acids. Per the germline V gene, CDR1 is SGHAT and CDR2 is FQNNGV. For the CDR3, the DNA is TGTGCCAGCATCTTACTAGCGGGAGGTCCCCGCGAGCAGTACTTC. It is translated as CASILLAGGPREQYF.

The gene calls are TRBV11-2 and TRBJ2-3; D not certain. Germline V gives CDR1 SGHAT, CDR2 FQNNGV. V shed 0 bases and J shed 2 bases, with 9 bases lying between them. This CDR3 comprises 15 residues. This chain's CDR3 is CASSLEYWATDTQYF. Written as DNA, the CDR3 is TGTGCCAGCAGCTTAGAGTATTGGGCCACAGATACGCAGTATTTT.

The rearrangement uses TRBV5-1 and TRBJ2-1; 8 bases map to TRBD2. V gave up 0 bases and J gave up 6 bases; unmatched junction bases: 2. Per the germline V gene, CDR1 is SGHRS and CDR2 is YFSETQ. The CDR3 is 14 residues long. CDR3 bases: TGCGCCAGCAGCTTGGCTAGCGGGCCCAATGAGCAGTTCTTC. Encoded protein: CASSLASGPNEQFF.

V and J are TRBV7-9 and TRBJ1-2, with D tentatively TRBD1 (5 bases). The CDR3 runs 15 residues. V lost 1 base to trimming and J lost 4 bases, with 13 bases between them. Germline V gives CDR1 SEHNR, CDR2 FQNEAQ (reference sequence). CDR3 sequence reads: CASSLGGTESYGYTF. DNA for the CDR3: TGTGCCAGCAGCTTAGGCGGGACGGAATCCTATGGCTACACCTTC. Supplemented by reference TRBV7-9 and TRBJ1-2, the full variable domain reads DTGVSQNPRHKITKRGQNVTFRCDPISEHNRLYWYRQTLGQGPEFLTYFQNEAQLEKSRLLSDRFSAERPKGSFSTLEIQRTEQGDSAMYLCASSLGGTESYGYTFGSGTRLTVV.

The chain is built from TRBV6-5 and TRBJ2-3; the match to TRBD1 covers 11 bases. CDR1 MNHEY and CDR2 SVGAGI come from the germline V gene. V dropped 7 bases and J dropped 4; count of bases not matched to a gene: 7. The CDR3 has 15 amino acids. The CDR3 spells CASNQPGQGADTQYF. The DNA of the CDR3 is TGTGCCAGCAATCAACCGGGACAGGGGGCAGATACGCAGTATTTT.

The chain recombines TRBV29-1 with TRBJ2-3; a weak D match, TRBD2 (6 bases). The CDR3 has 17 amino acids. The germline V gene has CDR1 SQVTM and CDR2 ANQGSEA. V dropped 2 bases and J dropped 3 bases, with 21 bases sitting between them. The CDR3 DNA follows: TGCAGCGTTGAAACCTCTAGCGCCCCGGCGCCTACAGATACGCAGTATTTT. The encoded protein is CSVETSSAPAPTDTQYF.

The chain uses TRBV28 and TRBJ2-7, with TRBD2 matching over 11 bases. After removal of 7 bases from V and 3 bases from J, the junction contained 5 bases not matched to a gene. Germline-derived CDR1 and CDR2 are MDHEN and SYDVKM. CDR3 size: 14 residues. The CDR3 region has the DNA TGTGCCAGCACCCTACTAGCGGGAGTCTACGAGCAGTACTTC. It specifies CASTLLAGVYEQYF.

This rearrangement joins TRBV7-3 to TRBJ2-1, with TRBD2 matching over 13 bases. The V gene end was trimmed by 1 base and the J gene end by 4 bases; junction bases not matched to a gene: 10. Germline V gene sequence: CDR1 SGHTA, CDR2 FQGTGA. This CDR3 spans 19 amino acids. The CDR3 here is CASSLNPPGLAGLYNEQFF. The CDR3 region has the DNA TGTGCCAGCAGCTTAAATCCCCCGGGACTAGCGGGACTGTACAATGAGCAGTTCTTC.

This clone was counted once. The chain combines TRBV19 with TRBJ1-2; TRBD1 matches at 9 bases. With 5 bases clipped from V and 3 bases from J, the junction kept 7 bases outside the gene matches. The CDR3 covers 15 residues. Germline V gene data show CDR1 as LNHDA and CDR2 as SQIVND (reference sequence). Here the CDR3 DNA reads TGTGCCAGTAGTGTGCAGGGACAGGGCTACTATGGCTACACCTTC. The encoded protein is CASSVQGQGYYGYTF.

In the case of this clone: One end of the junction varies from germline; a read error may be responsible. The CDR3 region has the DNA TGTGCCAGCAGTCGCACTCCGGGACAGGCTCTTATTTTT. Translating it yields CASSRTPGQALIF. The chain has TRBV6-5 and TRBJ1-4; 8 bases line up with TRBD1. This CDR3 is built from 13 residues. CDR1 and CDR2 (germline): MNHEY, SVGAGI.

This clone has a handful of counts. The rearrangement joins TRBV7-8 to TRBJ2-1, with 8 bases that match TRBD2. Germline loops: CDR1 SGHVS, CDR2 FQNEAQ. The CDR3 has 14 residues. V lost 5 bases, J lost 3 bases, and 3 bases stayed unmatched. The CDR3 nucleotides read TGTGCCAGCAGCCCGGGACTAGTCTACAATGAGCAGTTCTTC. Amino acids: CASSPGLVYNEQFF.

The rearrangement uses TRBV7-2 and TRBJ2-7; 9 positions agree with TRBD2. The CDR3 totals 14 residues. Germline assignment: CDR1 SGHTA and CDR2 FQGNSA. Unmatched junction bases numbered 5, after V lost 5 bases and J lost 3 bases. The CDR3 nucleotides are TGTGCCAGCAGCATTAGCGGGAGTGTCTACGAGCAGTACTTC. Translating gives CASSISGSVYEQYF. Together with reference TRBV7-2 and TRBJ2-7, the CDR3 gives the full variable domain: GAGVSQSPSNKVTEKGKDVELRCDPISGHTALYWYRQSLGQGLEFLIYFQGNSAPDKSGLPSDRFSAERTGGSVSTLTIQRTQQEDSAVYLCASSISGSVYEQYFGPGTRLTVT.